The 29 T cell receptor beta chains below all came from one sample that was sequenced in a study of cytomegalovirus exposure and HLA in healthy donors. Primers included in the PCR were 60 Vbeta and 13 Jbeta primers. Repertoires were generated with immunoSEQ multiplex PCR, while TCRdb's copy carries only in-frame clones and drops some. The table shows about 120,000 clones, with under 80% occurring only once. The sample consisted of PBMCs. These receptors all come from a man in his fifties or sixties in good health and CMV-seropositive.

The V and J genes are TRBV13 and TRBJ1-1, with 8 bases lining up with TRBD1. From germline, CDR1 is PRHDT and CDR2 FYEKMQ (reference sequence). The CDR3 runs to 15 residues. The V and J ends lost 5 bases and 7 bases, in that order; junction bases with no gene match: 12. The CDR3 nucleotides are TGTGCCAGCAGCACGACAGGGGATCGTCCCTATGAAGCTTTCTTT. Translating it yields CASSTTGDRPYEAFF. Variable domain in full (rest from reference TRBV13 and TRBJ1-1): AAGVIQSPRHLIKEKRETATLKCYPIPRHDTVYWYQQGPGQDPQFLISFYEKMQSDKGSIPDRFSAQQFSDYHSELNMSSLELGDSALYFCASSTTGDRPYEAFFGQGTRLTVV.

This clone occurred a few times. This chain joins TRBV30 and TRBJ2-7; D not certain. Germline CDR1 GTSNPN, CDR2 SVGIG (reference sequence). Deletions cut 1 base from V and 7 bases from J, with 5 bases between. The CDR3 covers 10 residues. The CDR3 nucleotides are TGTGCCTGGAGTGGAGAAGAGCAGTACTTC. The encoded protein is CAWSGEEQYF. Together with reference TRBV30 and TRBJ2-7, the CDR3 gives the full variable domain: SQTIHQWPATLVQPVGSPLSLECTVEGTSNPNLYWYRQAAGRGLQLLFYSVGIGQISSEVPQNLSASRPQDRQFILSSKKLLLSDSGFYLCAWSGEEQYFGPGTRLTVT.

The chain recombines TRBV7-9 with TRBJ1-5; TRBD1 aligns across 9 bases. This CDR3 region has 15 residues. CDR1 and CDR2 from the germline V gene are SEHNR and FQNEAQ (reference sequence). Trimming cost V 8 bases and J 3 bases; bases outside gene matches: 8. CDR3 in amino acids: CASSTTGGNNQPQHF. The CDR3 nucleotides are TGTGCCAGCTCCACGACAGGGGGAAACAATCAGCCCCAGCATTTT. Drawing the rest from reference TRBV7-9 and TRBJ1-5, the complete variable domain is DTGVSQNPRHKITKRGQNVTFRCDPISEHNRLYWYRQTLGQGPEFLTYFQNEAQLEKSRLLSDRFSAERPKGSFSTLEIQRTEQGDSAMYLCASSTTGGNNQPQHFGDGTRLSIL.

J is TRBJ2-1 and V is TRBV5-1; D remains unclear. Trimming stripped 3 bases from V and 0 bases from J, with 10 bases between. This CDR3 has 15 residues. CDR1 SGHRS and CDR2 YFSETQ come from the germline V gene. CDR3 coding DNA: TGCGCCAGCAGCTCCCCTCCGAGCTCCTACAATGAGCAGTTCTTC. Protein product: CASSSPPSSYNEQFF. Based on the CDR3 plus reference TRBV5-1 and TRBJ2-1, the full variable domain is KAGVTQTPRYLIKTRGQQVTLSCSPISGHRSVSWYQQTPGQGLQFLFEYFSETQRNKGNFPGRFSGRQFSNSRSEMNVSTLELGDSALYLCASSSPPSSYNEQFFGPGTRLTVL.

The chain joins TRBV5-1 to TRBJ1-1; D may be TRBD1 (5 bases). The CDR3 totals 15 residues. Trimming cost V 0 bases and J 0 bases, with 9 bases left between them. Germline CDR1 and CDR2: SGHRS and YFSETQ. The CDR3 coding sequence is TGCGCCAGCAGCTTGGCCACAGGTATGAACACTGAAGCTTTCTTT. Its protein product is CASSLATGMNTEAFF.

This clone showed up just once. This rearrangement joins TRBV9 to TRBJ2-1; D possibly corresponds to TRBD2 (5 bases). Germline V lookup: CDR1 SGDLS, CDR2 YYNGEE. This CDR3 contains 15 residues. The V end lost 6 bases, the J end lost 4 bases, and 17 bases lay between the germline ends. CDR3 DNA: TGTGCCAGCACCCCCCGCCGGGGTGGGTACAATGAGCAGTTCTTC. Its translation: CASTPRRGGYNEQFF.

The chain combines TRBV28 with TRBJ2-3; D gene unclear. V dropped 3 bases and J dropped 1 base, with 5 bases sitting between them. The CDR3 is 13 amino acids. The germline V gene has CDR1 MDHEN and CDR2 SYDVKM. The CDR3 reads CASSFRGTDTQYF. CDR3 DNA: TGTGCCAGCAGTTTTCGCGGCACAGATACGCAGTATTTT.

The rearrangement links TRBV28 to TRBJ2-7, with D hard to call. CDR3 size: 13 residues. Germline-derived CDR1 and CDR2 are MDHEN and SYDVKM. V lost 6 bases and J lost 2, with 11 bases in between. CDR3 bases: TGTGCCAGCAGCCTTCCGGTAACCTACGAGCAGTACTTC. It is translated as CASSLPVTYEQYF. Complete variable domain (other parts from reference TRBV28 and TRBJ2-7): DVKVTQSSRYLVKRTGEKVFLECVQDMDHENMFWYRQDPGLGLRLIYFSYDVKMKEKGDIPEGYSVSREKKERFSLILESASTNQTSMYLCASSLPVTYEQYFGPGTRLTVT.

V gene TRBV19 combines with J gene TRBJ1-2; 9 bases are a match to TRBD1. J gave up 7 bases and V 3 bases, and 6 bases lay outside the gene matches. In germline, CDR1 is LNHDA, CDR2 SQIVND (reference sequence). The length of the CDR3 is 14 residues. CDR3: CASSMAGTGFGYTF. Here the CDR3 DNA reads TGTGCCAGTAGTATGGCCGGGACAGGGTTTGGCTACACCTTC.

This clone was detected only a few times. V is TRBV18 and J is TRBJ1-2; weak D call: TRBD1 (6 bases). Per germline, CDR1 KGHSH and CDR2 LQKENI. This CDR3 has 15 residues. Between the trimmed V and J ends, which lost 1 base and 2 bases, there was a span of 11 bases. In nucleotides, the CDR3 is TGTGCCAGCTCACCACGGAAGGACAGCAACTATGGCTACACCTTC. This gives the protein CASSPRKDSNYGYTF.

The chain couples TRBV5-1 to TRBJ2-7, with 9 bases aligning to TRBD1. Germline-derived CDR1 and CDR2 are SGHRS and YFSETQ. V gave up 0 bases and J gave up 9 bases; unmatched junction bases: 10. The CDR3 totals 15 residues. This chain's CDR3 is CASSLGQGEPLGQYF. The CDR3 nucleotides are TGCGCCAGCAGCTTGGGACAGGGGGAACCCCTCGGGCAGTACTTC.

The chain carries TRBV29-1 and TRBJ1-4; D may be TRBD1 (5 bases). This CDR3 is 11 amino acids long. Trimming pared 5 bases from V and 8 bases from J, leaving 9 bases between. CDR1 and CDR2 from the germline V gene are SQVTM and ANQGSEA. CDR3 bases: TGCAGCGTTAGGCGGGGGGAAAAACTGTTTTTT. Translation gives CSVRRGEKLFF. Using reference TRBV29-1 and TRBJ1-4 for the parts outside the CDR3, the full variable domain is SAVISQKPSRDICQRGTSLTIQCQVDSQVTMMFWYRQQPGQSLTLIATANQGSEATYESGFVIDKFPISRPNLTFSTLTVSNMSPEDSSIYLCSVRRGEKLFFGSGTQLSVL.

The chain joins TRBV19 to TRBJ1-1; no clear D. V lost 5 bases and J lost 2, with 15 bases in between. This CDR3 is 15 amino acids long. Germline V gives CDR1 LNHDA, CDR2 SQIVND (reference sequence). The CDR3 region has the DNA TGTGCCAGTAGTTGGCGTTCGTCGGGAAACACTGAAGCTTTCTTT. It specifies CASSWRSSGNTEAFF.

The V gene is TRBV18, the J gene TRBJ1-5; 12 bases are a match to TRBD1. After removal of 5 bases from V and 7 bases from J, the junction contained 9 bases not matched to a gene. CDR3 size: 16 residues. The germline V gene has CDR1 KGHSH and CDR2 LQKENI. CDR3 protein: CASSARDRGPQQPQHF. The CDR3, as DNA: TGTGCCAGCTCAGCCCGGGACAGGGGGCCGCAGCAGCCCCAGCATTTT.

The chain combines TRBV2 with TRBJ1-5; possible D gene TRBD1, 5 bases. V was cut by 2 bases and J by 2 bases, with 10 bases left in between. CDR3 length: 15 residues. In germline, CDR1 is SNHLY, CDR2 FYNNEI. This chain's CDR3 is CASSELGRGNQPQHF. The DNA for the CDR3 is TGTGCCAGCAGTGAACTGGGCAGGGGCAATCAGCCCCAGCATTTT.

The gene calls are TRBV9 and TRBJ1-1, with 9 bases fitting TRBD1. In germline, CDR1 is SGDLS, CDR2 YYNGEE. The CDR3 runs 17 residues. The V gene end was trimmed by 0 bases and the J gene end by 4 bases; junction bases not matched to a gene: 10. CDR3 sequence: CASSVATGDRAGTEAFF. The CDR3 DNA sequence: TGTGCCAGCAGCGTAGCTACGGGGGACAGGGCCGGCACTGAAGCTTTCTTT.

The chain recombines TRBV10-1 with TRBJ2-5, with D perhaps matching TRBD1 (5 bases). Germline V lookup: CDR1 WNHNN, CDR2 SYGVQD (reference sequence). The V end lost 0 bases, the J end lost 7 bases, and 9 bases lay between the germline ends. The CDR3 consists of 13 residues. In DNA, the CDR3 is TGCGCCAGCAGTGAGTCGACAGTCGGGACCCAGTACTTC. Translating gives CASSESTVGTQYF.

This clone was detected only once. The chain combines TRBV27 with TRBJ1-2, with TRBD1 matching over 9 bases. V gave up 3 bases and J gave up 6 bases; unmatched junction bases: 14. The CDR3 length is 17 residues. Germline V gives CDR1 MNHEY, CDR2 SMNVEV (reference sequence). The DNA of the CDR3 is TGTGCCAGCAGTTTGATACGCCCGTTGGGACAGGGCCATGGCTACACCTTC. Residues: CASSLIRPLGQGHGYTF.

This rearrangement joins TRBV29-1 to TRBJ2-1; tentatively, D is TRBD1 (5 bases). The CDR3 covers 13 residues. V was pared by 4 bases and J by 4 bases, with 11 bases between. Germline V gene lookup returns CDR1 SQVTM and CDR2 ANQGSEA. The chain's CDR3 is CSVGSGLYNEQFF. The CDR3, as DNA: TGCAGCGTTGGCTCAGGGTTGTACAATGAGCAGTTCTTC.

The genes are TRBV6-6 and TRBJ1-1, with D unclear. The CDR3 is 12 amino acids. From germline, CDR1 is MNHNY and CDR2 SVGAGI (reference sequence). Trimming removed 4 bases at V and 1 base at J, with 4 bases between. The CDR3 nucleotides read TGTGCCAGCAGTTCGGGGAACACTGAAGCTTTCTTT. It specifies CASSSGNTEAFF.

The V call is TRBV28, the J call TRBJ1-2; 8 bases map to TRBD1. CDR1 is MDHEN and CDR2 is SYDVKM in the germline V gene. The CDR3 has 15 residues. With V trimmed by 5 bases and J by 3 bases, 8 bases remained unmatched. CDR3 amino acids: CASSRLDRADYGYTF. DNA for the CDR3: TGTGCCAGCAGTCGCCTGGACAGGGCGGACTATGGCTACACCTTC.

The chain joins TRBV5-1 to TRBJ2-1; TRBD2 matches 10 bases. The CDR3 consists of 17 residues. V dropped 1 base and J dropped 8; count of bases not matched to a gene: 12. Germline lookup yields CDR1 SGHRS and CDR2 YFSETQ. The CDR3 DNA reads TGCGCCAGCAGCTTGTGGGGGCTAGCGGGAGTCGGGGATGAGCAGTTCTTC. Translated, it gives CASSLWGLAGVGDEQFF.

The chain joins TRBV11-2 to TRBJ2-3, with 8 bases identical to TRBD1. The V segment lost 5 bases and the J segment 5 bases; nucleotides outside the gene matches: 9. From germline, CDR1 is SGHAT and CDR2 FQNNGV. This CDR3 contains 15 residues. The CDR3 DNA sequence: TGTGCCAGCAGCCCTGGACAGGGAATGAAAGATACGCAGTATTTT. The encoded protein is CASSPGQGMKDTQYF.

Comments on this clone: The sample has other DNA sequences that encode this CDR3 too. This chain uses TRBV11-2 with TRBJ2-5; perhaps TRBD1 as D (6 bases). The CDR3 totals 12 residues. V lost 3 bases, J lost 5 bases, and 7 bases lay in between. The germline CDR1 and CDR2 sequences are SGHAT and FQNNGV. DNA of the CDR3: TGTGCCAGCAGCTTGGGGGCGGAGACCCAGTACTTC. It encodes CASSLGAETQYF.

The CDR3: CASSQRLAGGLRAYNEQFF. CDR3 sequence (DNA): TGTGCCAGCAGCCAGCGACTAGCGGGAGGTCTCCGAGCATACAATGAGCAGTTCTTC. J is TRBJ2-1 and V is TRBV4-2; 13 bases match TRBD2. The CDR3 spans 19 residues. With V trimmed by 3 bases and J by 4 bases, 12 bases remained unmatched. Germline V gene lookup returns CDR1 LGHNA and CDR2 YNFKEQ.

The CDR3 DNA sequence: TGTGCCAGCAGCGTAGCGGTGACTACTAGCACAGATACGCAGTATTTT. It codes for CASSVAVTTSTDTQYF. J is TRBJ2-3 and V is TRBV9, with D possibly being TRBD2 (5 bases). Germline assignment: CDR1 SGDLS and CDR2 YYNGEE. The CDR3 has 16 amino acids. Deletions cut 0 bases from V and 0 bases from J, with 11 bases between.

This chain connects TRBV4-2 to TRBJ2-1; TRBD2 matches at 12 bases. CDR3 size: 16 residues. Looked up from germline, CDR1 is LGHNA and CDR2 is YNFKEQ. Losses at the gene ends were 4 bases for V and 8 bases for J; bases not matched to a gene: 9. Written as DNA, the CDR3 is TGTGCCAGCAGCCCGAGACTAGCGGGGGCAGTTGATGAGCAGTTCTTC. Protein sequence: CASSPRLAGAVDEQFF.

V and J are TRBV19 and TRBJ2-7; 7 nucleotides line up with TRBD2. V shed 1 base and J 2 bases; nucleotides not matched to a gene: 5. This CDR3 comprises 15 residues. Germline lookup yields CDR1 LNHDA and CDR2 SQIVND (reference sequence). CDR3 DNA sequence: TGTGCCAGTAGTATAGCTAGCGGCGTACCCTACGAGCAGTACTTC. Translating gives CASSIASGVPYEQYF. Full variable domain (remainder filled in from reference TRBV19 and TRBJ2-7): DGGITQSPKYLFRKEGQNVTLSCEQNLNHDAMYWYRQDPGQGLRLIYYSQIVNDFQKGDIAEGYSVSREKKESFPLTVTSAQKNPTAFYLCASSIASGVPYEQYFGPGTRLTVT.

This clone was counted a single time. J is TRBJ2-7 and V is TRBV6-1; tentatively, D is TRBD1 (6 bases). The CDR3 length is 18 residues. With 2 bases removed from V and 2 bases from J, the gap between germline ends came to 22 bases. Germline-derived CDR1 and CDR2 are MNHNS and SASEGT. The CDR3 region has the DNA TGTGCCAGCAGTGAAAGGGGGTCCCACGCCTCCCTAACCTACGAGCAGTACTTC. It specifies CASSERGSHASLTYEQYF.